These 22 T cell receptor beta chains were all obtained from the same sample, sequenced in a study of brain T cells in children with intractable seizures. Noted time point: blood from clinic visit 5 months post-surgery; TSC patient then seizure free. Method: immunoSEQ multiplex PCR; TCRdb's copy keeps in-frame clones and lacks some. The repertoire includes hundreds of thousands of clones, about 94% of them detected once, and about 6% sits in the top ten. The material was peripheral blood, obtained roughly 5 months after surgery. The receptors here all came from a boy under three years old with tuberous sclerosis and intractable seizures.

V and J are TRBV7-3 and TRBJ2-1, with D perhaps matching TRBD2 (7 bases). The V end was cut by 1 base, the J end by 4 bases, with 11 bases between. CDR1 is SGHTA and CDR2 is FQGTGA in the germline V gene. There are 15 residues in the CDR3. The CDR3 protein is CASSLSGGAYNEQFF. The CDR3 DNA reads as TGTGCCAGCAGCTTAAGTGGGGGGGCTTACAATGAGCAGTTCTTC. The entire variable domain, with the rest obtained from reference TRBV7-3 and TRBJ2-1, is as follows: GAGVSQTPSNKVTEKGKYVELRCDPISGHTALYWYRQSLGQGPEFLIYFQGTGAADDSGLPNDRFFAVRPEGSVSTLKIQRTERGDSAVYLCASSLSGGAYNEQFFGPGTRLTVL.

CDR3 amino acids: CASSLSTGQPQHF. Here the CDR3 DNA reads TGTGCCAGCAGTTTATCGACAGGCCAGCCCCAGCATTTT. The V and J genes are TRBV27 and TRBJ1-5, with D possibly being TRBD1 (6 bases). Trimming took off 0 bases at V and 7 bases at J, with 7 bases between the two ends. Germline V lookup: CDR1 MNHEY, CDR2 SMNVEV (reference sequence). The CDR3 extends over 13 amino acids.

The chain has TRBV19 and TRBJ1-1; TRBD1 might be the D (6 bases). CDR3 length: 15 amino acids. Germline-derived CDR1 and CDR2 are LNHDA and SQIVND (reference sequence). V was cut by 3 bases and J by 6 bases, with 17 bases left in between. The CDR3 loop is CASSMGGGDIAEAFF. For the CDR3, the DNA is TGTGCCAGTAGTATGGGGGGCGGGGATATCGCTGAAGCTTTCTTT.

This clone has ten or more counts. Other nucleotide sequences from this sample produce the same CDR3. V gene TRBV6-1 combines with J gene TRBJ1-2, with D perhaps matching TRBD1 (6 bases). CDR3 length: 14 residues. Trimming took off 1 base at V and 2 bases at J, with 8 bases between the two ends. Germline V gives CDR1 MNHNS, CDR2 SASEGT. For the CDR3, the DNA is TGTGCCAGCAGTGAAGACAGGGCCAACTATGGCTACACCTTC. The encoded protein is CASSEDRANYGYTF.

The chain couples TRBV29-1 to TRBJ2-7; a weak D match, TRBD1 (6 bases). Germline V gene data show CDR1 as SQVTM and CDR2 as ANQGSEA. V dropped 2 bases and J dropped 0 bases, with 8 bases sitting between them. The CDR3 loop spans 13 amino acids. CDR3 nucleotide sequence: TGCAGCGTTGAAAGGGACACCTCCTACGAGCAGTACTTC. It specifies CSVERDTSYEQYF.

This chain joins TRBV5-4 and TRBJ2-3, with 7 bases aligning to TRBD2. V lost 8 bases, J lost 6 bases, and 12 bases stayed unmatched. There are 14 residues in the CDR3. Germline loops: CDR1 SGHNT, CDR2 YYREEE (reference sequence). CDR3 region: CASTGTTNGDTQYF. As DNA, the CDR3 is TGTGCCAGTACCGGGACTACAAATGGGGATACGCAGTATTTT.

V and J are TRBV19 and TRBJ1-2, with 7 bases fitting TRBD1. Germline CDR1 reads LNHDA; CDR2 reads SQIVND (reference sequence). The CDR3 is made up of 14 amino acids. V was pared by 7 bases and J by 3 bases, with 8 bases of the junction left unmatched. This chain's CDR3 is CASKLQGRDYGYTF. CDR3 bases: TGTGCCAGTAAACTACAGGGGCGCGACTATGGCTACACCTTC.

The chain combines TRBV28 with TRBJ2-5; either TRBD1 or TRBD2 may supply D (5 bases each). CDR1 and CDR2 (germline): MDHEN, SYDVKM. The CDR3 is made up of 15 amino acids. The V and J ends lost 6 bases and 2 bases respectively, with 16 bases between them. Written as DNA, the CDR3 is TGTGCCAGCAGCCGCCCGTTCAGGGAGCAAGAGACCCAGTACTTC. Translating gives CASSRPFREQETQYF.

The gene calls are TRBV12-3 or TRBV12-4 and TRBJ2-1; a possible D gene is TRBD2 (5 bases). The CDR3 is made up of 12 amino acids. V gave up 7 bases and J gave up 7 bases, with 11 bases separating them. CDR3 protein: CASTPDFNEQFF. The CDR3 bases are TGTGCCAGCACTCCGGACTTTAATGAGCAGTTCTTC.

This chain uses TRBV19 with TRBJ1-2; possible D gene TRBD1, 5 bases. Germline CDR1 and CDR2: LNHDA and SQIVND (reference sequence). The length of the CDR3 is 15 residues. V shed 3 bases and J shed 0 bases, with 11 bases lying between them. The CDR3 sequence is CASSMRQRANYGYTF. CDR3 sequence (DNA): TGTGCCAGTAGTATGAGACAGAGAGCTAACTATGGCTACACCTTC.

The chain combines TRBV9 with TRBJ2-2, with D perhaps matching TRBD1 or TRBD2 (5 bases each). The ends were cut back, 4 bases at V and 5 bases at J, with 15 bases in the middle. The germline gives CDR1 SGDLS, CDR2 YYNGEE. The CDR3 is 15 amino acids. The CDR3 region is CASSTTGTDTGELFF. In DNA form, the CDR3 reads TGTGCCAGCAGCACGACCGGGACCGATACCGGGGAGCTGTTTTTT. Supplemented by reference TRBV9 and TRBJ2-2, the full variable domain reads DSGVTQTPKHLITATGQRVTLRCSPRSGDLSVYWYQQSLDQGLQFLIQYYNGEERAKGNILERFSAQQFPDLHSELNLSSLELGDSALYFCASSTTGTDTGELFFGEGSRLTVL.

The CDR3 DNA reads as TGTGCCAGCAACGAACTAGCGGGAGTATGGGAGACCCAGTACTTC. Translating it yields CASNELAGVWETQYF. The V and J genes are TRBV6-5 and TRBJ2-5, with 11 bases matching TRBD2. This CDR3 is 15 amino acids long. Germline values: CDR1 MNHEY, CDR2 SVGAGI. V lost 7 bases and J lost 5; bases outside the gene matches: 9.

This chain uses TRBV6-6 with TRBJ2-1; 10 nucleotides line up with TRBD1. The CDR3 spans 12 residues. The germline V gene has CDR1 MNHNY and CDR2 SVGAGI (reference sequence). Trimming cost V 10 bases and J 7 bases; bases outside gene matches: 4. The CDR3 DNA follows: TGTGCCATCTTGGACAGGGGGAATGAGCAGTTCTTC. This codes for CAILDRGNEQFF.

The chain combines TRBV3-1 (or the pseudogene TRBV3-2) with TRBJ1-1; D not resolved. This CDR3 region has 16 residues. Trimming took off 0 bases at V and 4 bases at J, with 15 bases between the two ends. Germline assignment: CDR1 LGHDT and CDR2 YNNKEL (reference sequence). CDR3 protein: CASSQDRVQAPTEAFF. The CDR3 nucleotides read TGTGCCAGCAGCCAAGATAGGGTTCAGGCTCCCACTGAAGCTTTCTTT.

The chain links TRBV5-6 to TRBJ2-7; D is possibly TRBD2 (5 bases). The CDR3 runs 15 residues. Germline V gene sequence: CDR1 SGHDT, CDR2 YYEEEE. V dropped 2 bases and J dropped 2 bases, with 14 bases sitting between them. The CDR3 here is CASSLRISGTYEQYF. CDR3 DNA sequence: TGTGCCAGCAGCTTACGCATCAGCGGTACCTACGAGCAGTACTTC.

The CDR3 DNA reads as TGCGCCAGCAGCCAGGGACCGGGACTATCAAACATTCAGTACTTC. It translates to CASSQGPGLSNIQYF. This rearrangement joins TRBV4-1 to TRBJ2-4; 7 bases align to TRBD2. With V trimmed by 3 bases and J by 6 bases, 8 bases remained unmatched. The CDR3 has 15 amino acids. CDR1 MGHRA and CDR2 YSYEKL come from the germline V gene.

This chain's CDR3 is CASQQQGAGGYTF. CDR3 DNA sequence: TGTGCCAGTCAGCAGCAGGGGGCGGGTGGCTACACCTTC. The chain carries TRBV2 and TRBJ1-2, with 8 bases that match TRBD1. V trimming: 9 bases; J trimming: 7 bases; junction bases outside the gene matches: 10. The V gene's germline CDR1 is SNHLY and CDR2 FYNNEI. This CDR3 is built from 13 residues.

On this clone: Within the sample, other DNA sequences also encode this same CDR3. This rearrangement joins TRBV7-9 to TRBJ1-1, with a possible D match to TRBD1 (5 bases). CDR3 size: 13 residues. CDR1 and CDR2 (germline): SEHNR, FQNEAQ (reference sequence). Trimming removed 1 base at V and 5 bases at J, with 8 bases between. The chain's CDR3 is CASSLVGETEAFF. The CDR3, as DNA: TGTGCCAGCAGCTTAGTGGGGGAGACTGAAGCTTTCTTT.

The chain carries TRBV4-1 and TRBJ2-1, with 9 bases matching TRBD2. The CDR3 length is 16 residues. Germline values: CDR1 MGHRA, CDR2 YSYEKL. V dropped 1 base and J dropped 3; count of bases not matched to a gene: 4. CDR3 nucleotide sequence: TGCGCCAGCAGCCAAGTAGCGGGAGATATCTACAATGAGCAGTTCTTC. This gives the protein CASSQVAGDIYNEQFF.

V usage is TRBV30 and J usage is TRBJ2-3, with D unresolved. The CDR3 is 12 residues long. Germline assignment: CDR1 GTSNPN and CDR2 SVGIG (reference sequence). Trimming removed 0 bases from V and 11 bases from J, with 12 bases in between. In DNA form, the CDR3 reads TGTGCCTGGAGTGTAGTCTACTGGGGGCAGTATTTT. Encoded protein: CAWSVVYWGQYF.

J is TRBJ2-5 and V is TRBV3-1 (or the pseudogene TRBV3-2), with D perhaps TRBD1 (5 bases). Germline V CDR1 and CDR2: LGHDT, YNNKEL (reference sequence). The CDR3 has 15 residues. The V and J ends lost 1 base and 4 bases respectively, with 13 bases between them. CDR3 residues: CASSQGTWGRETQYF. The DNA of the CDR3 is TGTGCCAGCAGCCAAGGGACCTGGGGCCGAGAGACCCAGTACTTC.

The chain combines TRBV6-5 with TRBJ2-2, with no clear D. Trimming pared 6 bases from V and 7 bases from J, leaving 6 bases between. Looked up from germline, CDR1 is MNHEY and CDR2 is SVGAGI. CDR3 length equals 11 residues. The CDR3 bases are TGTGCCAGCAGAAAAATCGGGGAGCTGTTTTTT. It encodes CASRKIGELFF.